Described below is a single T cell receptor (beta chain) sequence and its context. Its antigen is undetermined. This specimen comes from a study of T cells in Graves' hyperthyroidism and ophthalmopathy. Study-wide results and limits: Most thyroid clonotypes expanded above 0.001 were also detected in blood.

Any patient presenting with uncontrolled infection, other autoimmune disease, pregnancy or lactation was left out. The CDR3 covers 16 residues. In germline, CDR1 is SNHLY, CDR2 FYNNEI. V lost 7 bases, J lost 4 bases, and 11 bases stayed unmatched. Regions amplified from RNA transcripts were the TCR beta CDR3 regions. HTBI primers drove first-round RT-PCR of the TCR CDR3. TCRdb passed the multiplex PCR reads through MiXCR, listing each CDR3 protein once. The repertoire includes more than 500,000 distinct CDR3 sequences, 40% to 55% of them detected once, and around 20% sits in the top ten. The sequencing input was peripheral blood or thyroid tissue (not recorded which). The TCR sequence derives from an adult woman with Graves' disease, either hyperthyroidism or ophthalmopathy (not recorded which). The genes are TRBV2 and TRBJ2-1; 9 bases line up with TRBD2. Here the CDR3 DNA reads TGTGCCAGCACTCCCTCCGGGACTAGCTCATACAATGAGCAGTTCTTC. Amino acid sequence: CASTPSGTSSYNEQFF.